These 9 T cell receptor beta chains were all obtained from the same sample, sequenced in a study of response to subunit inactivated influenza vaccine. TCRdb recomputed calls from the RT-PCR reads with MiXCR, one row per CDR3 protein. The table shows 170,000 or so distinct CDR3 sequences, with approximately 11% occurring only once. This specimen consisted of CD8+ T cells sorted from PBMCs, obtained roughly 24 months after vaccination. The receptors were gathered from a man aged 50 to 69 who received an inactivated influenza vaccine.

This clonotype occurred many times. The V gene is TRBV7-9, the J gene TRBJ1-1; D is unclear. The CDR3 is 16 amino acids. Germline CDR1 and CDR2: SEHNR and FQNEAQ (reference sequence). Between the trimmed V and J ends, which lost 4 bases and 4 bases, there was a span of 19 bases. The CDR3 loop is CASSSGPQTRSTEAFF. CDR3 coding DNA: TGTGCCAGCAGCTCCGGTCCACAGACTAGGAGCACTGAAGCTTTCTTT.

This clonotype was counted a few times. The chain carries TRBV12-3 or TRBV12-4 and TRBJ2-1, with 10 bases aligning to TRBD2. Losses at the gene ends were 5 bases for V and 4 bases for J; bases not matched to a gene: 2. CDR3 length: 14 amino acids. The CDR3 sequence: CASSPTSGYNEQFF. DNA of the CDR3: TGTGCCAGCAGTCCGACTAGCGGGTACAATGAGCAGTTCTTC.

The chain uses TRBV6-5 and TRBJ2-3; 9 nucleotides match TRBD1. The CDR3 sequence is 16 residues long. The V segment lost 0 bases and the J segment 0 bases; nucleotides outside the gene matches: 1. In germline, CDR1 is MNHEY, CDR2 SVGAGI. The chain's CDR3 is CASSYSTGGSTDTQYF. The DNA of the CDR3 is TGTGCCAGCAGTTACTCGACAGGGGGAAGCACAGATACGCAGTATTTT.

The rearrangement uses TRBV15 and TRBJ2-2, with D possibly matching TRBD2 (5 bases). The CDR3 loop spans 13 amino acids. Germline lookup yields CDR1 LNHNV and CDR2 YYDKDF (reference sequence). Trimming pared 5 bases from V and 4 bases from J, leaving 8 bases between. The CDR3 here is CATSPTSTGELFF. The CDR3 DNA sequence: TGTGCCACCAGCCCTACTAGCACCGGGGAGCTGTTTTTT.

The chain combines TRBV5-6 with TRBJ2-2, with D unclear. The CDR3 totals 16 residues. The ends were cut back, 0 bases at V and 3 bases at J, with 12 bases in the middle. From germline, CDR1 is SGHDT and CDR2 YYEEEE. As DNA, the CDR3 is TGTGCCAGCAGCTTGGAATGGCAGCAATACACCGGGGAGCTGTTTTTT. Protein sequence: CASSLEWQQYTGELFF. The entire variable domain, with the rest obtained from reference TRBV5-6 and TRBJ2-2, is as follows: DAGVTQSPTHLIKTRGQQVTLRCSPKSGHDTVSWYQQALGQGPQFIFQYYEEEERQRGNFPDRFSGHQFPNYSSELNVNALLLGDSALYLCASSLEWQQYTGELFFGEGSRLTVL.

The J gene is TRBJ2-3, the V gene TRBV20-1; tentatively, D is TRBD2 (6 bases). V lost 0 bases, J lost 4 bases, and 23 bases lay in between. Germline loops: CDR1 DFQATT, CDR2 SNEGSKA (reference sequence). The CDR3 runs to 18 residues. This CDR3 is CSARDVRLTRGFADTQYF. The CDR3 DNA is TGCAGTGCTAGAGATGTTCGCTTGACTAGAGGTTTCGCAGATACGCAGTATTTT.

J is TRBJ2-6 and V is TRBV7-6, with D maybe TRBD1 (5 bases). Germline V gene data show CDR1 as SGHVS and CDR2 as FNYEAQ. The CDR3 extends over 15 amino acids. V lost 4 bases and J 1 base, leaving 8 bases between the germline ends. DNA for the CDR3: TGTGCCAGCAGCTCGACAGTATCTGGGGCCAACGTCCTGACTTTC. Translating it yields CASSSTVSGANVLTF.

This clonotype has only a few counts. V and J are TRBV5-5 and TRBJ1-5; D perhaps matches TRBD1 (5 bases). The V end was cut by 1 base, the J end by 6 bases, with 11 bases between. The CDR3 sequence is 14 residues long. Germline loops: CDR1 SGHKS, CDR2 YYEKEE (reference sequence). CDR3 loop: CASSLWGYGQPQHF. In DNA form, the CDR3 reads TGTGCCAGCAGCTTGTGGGGCTACGGTCAGCCCCAGCATTTT.

The table lists this clonotype with a few counts. The chain has TRBV6-5 and TRBJ2-3; D not resolved. From germline, CDR1 is MNHEY and CDR2 SVGAGI. Trimming took 2 bases from V and 6 from J, leaving 3 bases between them. The CDR3 totals 11 residues. The CDR3 nucleotides are TGTGCCAGCAGTTACCTGGATACGCAGTATTTT. It yields the protein CASSYLDTQYF.